This TCR beta chain is from a study of shared clonotypes between healthy human individuals. Overall study results and limits: Naive CD4 clonotypes overlapped across a handful of donors at about 5.2%.

Note on this clone: What it binds is not known.

Assay used: immunoSEQ multiplex PCR; TCRdb lists only in-frame clones, some missing. The table lists a few million clones, approximately 92% of them singletons. Unmatched junction bases numbered 8, after V lost 0 bases and J lost 5 bases. This CDR3 spans 17 amino acids. The germline V gene has CDR1 LGHNA and CDR2 YSLEER. The TCR comes from a man between 18 and 29 years old in good health. This chain uses TRBV4-3 with TRBJ2-1; 9 bases are shared with TRBD2. The sample taken for sequencing was naive CD4+ T cells sorted from blood. The sample's subset: CD45RA+ positively selected. This CDR3 is CASSQDTTSGPHNEQFF. CDR3 DNA sequence: TGCGCCAGCAGCCAAGATACGACTAGCGGACCCCACAATGAGCAGTTCTTC.